Below, 24 T cell receptor beta chains from the same sample are listed, as sequenced in a study of blood T cell repertoires in COVID-19. Libraries were prepared by immunoSEQ multiplex PCR; TCRdb keeps only in-frame clonotypes and omits some of them. The sample contains a few hundred thousand clones, 70% to 90% of which appear only once. The sequenced sample consisted of PBMCs or T cells enriched from blood (not recorded which). Every receptor here comes from a woman under 30 who had recovered from COVID-19.

This clone has a single count. This rearrangement joins TRBV28 to TRBJ1-5; 7 nucleotides agree with TRBD1. Germline V gene sequence: CDR1 MDHEN, CDR2 SYDVKM. This CDR3 is built from 16 residues. Trimming removed 4 bases from V and 4 bases from J; junction bases left unmatched: 10. CDR3 coding DNA: TGTGCCAGCAGTTCTCCGGGGACAGCTATTAATCAGCCCCAGCATTTT. This gives the protein CASSSPGTAINQPQHF.

The V and J genes are TRBV5-1 and TRBJ2-5, with 8 nucleotides matching TRBD1. CDR1 and CDR2 (germline): SGHRS, YFSETQ. Germline trimming cut 1 base from V and 5 bases from J; bases unmatched to any gene: 7. The CDR3 runs 15 residues. CDR3: CASSLQAGDRETQYF. In DNA, the CDR3 is TGCGCCAGCAGCTTGCAGGCTGGGGACAGGGAGACCCAGTACTTC.

The rearrangement joins TRBV11-2 to TRBJ2-5, with 13 bases that match TRBD2. Trimming took 5 bases from V and 5 from J; bases not matched to a gene: 11. Per the germline V gene, CDR1 is SGHAT and CDR2 is FQNNGV. The CDR3 has 17 amino acids. CDR3 residues: CASSATSGGAWGETQYF. In DNA form, the CDR3 reads TGTGCCAGCAGCGCTACTAGCGGGGGGGCATGGGGTGAGACCCAGTACTTC.

The V gene is TRBV6-5, the J gene TRBJ2-7, with 11 bases lining up with TRBD1. V was clipped by 6 bases and J by 2 bases; unmatched bases: 3. Germline V gene sequence: CDR1 MNHEY, CDR2 SVGAGI. The CDR3 is made up of 14 amino acids. As DNA, the CDR3 is TGTGCCAGCAGAGAGGGACAGGGGGCCTACGAGCAGTACTTC. Protein sequence: CASREGQGAYEQYF.

The rearrangement uses TRBV9 and TRBJ1-6; the match to TRBD1 covers 10 bases. V lost 0 bases, J lost 7 bases, and 4 bases stayed unmatched. In germline, CDR1 is SGDLS, CDR2 YYNGEE. CDR3 size: 16 residues. The CDR3 nucleotides are TGTGCCAGCAGCGTAGTTCCGGGACAGGGGAATTCACCCCTCCACTTT. As protein: CASSVVPGQGNSPLHF.

The chain recombines TRBV19 with TRBJ1-1, with a tentative D call TRBD1 (5 bases). Germline CDR1 LNHDA, CDR2 SQIVND (reference sequence). V shed 0 bases and J shed 4 bases, with 18 bases lying between them. This CDR3 has 17 residues. This CDR3 reads CASSIDGTGGVFTEAFF. Here the CDR3 DNA reads TGTGCCAGTAGTATAGATGGGACGGGGGGAGTTTTCACTGAAGCTTTCTTT.

V usage is TRBV29-1 and J usage is TRBJ1-2, with 10 bases identical to TRBD1. This CDR3 region has 14 residues. Trimming cost V 7 bases and J 2 bases; bases outside gene matches: 7. Germline CDR1 reads SQVTM; CDR2 reads ANQGSEA. This CDR3 is CSALPGQGNYGYTF. CDR3 nucleotide sequence: TGCAGCGCGCTACCGGGACAGGGGAACTATGGCTACACCTTC.

V usage is TRBV29-1 and J usage is TRBJ1-2; D may be TRBD1 (5 bases). Per germline, CDR1 SQVTM and CDR2 ANQGSEA. CDR3 length: 12 residues. With 6 bases removed from V and 4 bases from J, the gap between germline ends came to 12 bases. DNA of the CDR3: TGCAGCGTGGAGACAGAACTCTATGGCTACACCTTC. Protein sequence: CSVETELYGYTF.

This chain connects TRBV11-2 to TRBJ2-7; D unclear. Trimming pared 3 bases from V and 5 bases from J, leaving 5 bases between. This CDR3 is 11 amino acids long. CDR1 is SGHAT and CDR2 is FQNNGV in the germline V gene. The CDR3 protein is CASSFRNEQYF. For the CDR3, the DNA is TGTGCCAGCAGCTTTAGAAACGAGCAGTACTTC. Drawing the rest from reference TRBV11-2 and TRBJ2-7, the complete variable domain is EAGVAQSPRYKIIEKRQSVAFWCNPISGHATLYWYQQILGQGPKLLIQFQNNGVVDDSQLPKDRFSAERLKGVDSTLKIQPAKLEDSAVYLCASSFRNEQYFGPGTRLTVT.

The CDR3 loop reads CASSSGTVQETQYF. In nucleotides, the CDR3 is TGTGCCAGCAGCTCCGGGACAGTTCAAGAGACCCAGTACTTC. The rearrangement uses TRBV11-2 and TRBJ2-5, with TRBD1 matching over 7 bases. The V gene's germline CDR1 is SGHAT and CDR2 FQNNGV. CDR3 length: 14 amino acids. Trimming removed 4 bases from V and 2 bases from J; junction bases left unmatched: 4.

This clone was picked up a small number of times. The chain carries TRBV7-2 and TRBJ1-3; 10 bases are shared with TRBD1. With 1 base clipped from V and 9 bases from J, the junction kept 6 bases outside the gene matches. Germline loops: CDR1 SGHTA, CDR2 FQGNSA. The length of the CDR3 is 15 residues. The CDR3 loop reads CASSLVPTGGATIYF. The CDR3 DNA reads TGTGCCAGCAGCTTAGTACCGACAGGGGGCGCCACCATATATTTT.

The rearrangement joins TRBV18 to TRBJ1-1; weak D call: TRBD1 (5 bases). The CDR3 loop spans 14 amino acids. Trimming took off 6 bases at V and 1 base at J, with 12 bases between the two ends. The germline V gene encodes CDR1 KGHSH and CDR2 LQKENI. The DNA of the CDR3 is TGTGCCAGCTCCCGGGACGGGGGGAACACTGAAGCTTTCTTT. Residues: CASSRDGGNTEAFF.

The rearrangement joins TRBV7-9 to TRBJ1-2; 12 bases line up with TRBD1. Per the germline V gene, CDR1 is SEHNR and CDR2 is FQNEAQ (reference sequence). The CDR3 is 16 residues long. V lost 1 base to trimming and J lost 7 bases; unmatched junction nucleotides: 7. DNA for the CDR3: TGTGCCAGCAGCTTAGGAGGGACAGGGGGCGTAAGTGGCTACACCTTC. It translates to CASSLGGTGGVSGYTF.

The CDR3 protein is CASIRGTDTQYF. The CDR3 DNA reads TGTGCCAGCATACGGGGGACAGATACGCAGTATTTT. The chain joins TRBV28 to TRBJ2-3; D is perhaps TRBD2 (6 bases). V lost 7 bases and J lost 3, with 8 bases in between. Per germline, CDR1 MDHEN and CDR2 SYDVKM. This CDR3 contains 12 residues.

This clone was seen only once. The chain recombines TRBV27 with TRBJ1-1; 9 bases fit TRBD1. This CDR3 spans 13 amino acids. Germline V gene lookup returns CDR1 MNHEY and CDR2 SMNVEV (reference sequence). The J segment lost 4 bases and the V segment lost 5 bases, leaving 2 bases of the junction unmatched. This CDR3 reads CASSVQGATEAFF. Here the CDR3 DNA reads TGTGCCAGCAGTGTACAGGGGGCCACTGAAGCTTTCTTT.

The chain recombines TRBV7-2 with TRBJ2-5; TRBD1 matches at 8 bases. The length of the CDR3 is 16 residues. Germline values: CDR1 SGHTA, CDR2 FQGNSA. Losses at the gene ends were 1 base for V and 2 bases for J; bases not matched to a gene: 6. The CDR3 bases are TGTGCCAGCAGCTTAGAAGGGACAGGCTTTCAAGAGACCCAGTACTTC. Translated: CASSLEGTGFQETQYF.

The chain links TRBV19 to TRBJ1-1, with TRBD1 as a possible D gene (5 bases). In germline, CDR1 is LNHDA, CDR2 SQIVND (reference sequence). V was cut by 5 bases and J by 10 bases, with 14 bases left in between. The CDR3 consists of 12 residues. The CDR3 reads CASSVGGWRAFF. CDR3 nucleotides: TGTGCCAGTAGTGTGGGGGGTTGGAGAGCTTTCTTT. Full variable domain (rest looked up from reference TRBV19 and TRBJ1-1): DGGITQSPKYLFRKEGQNVTLSCEQNLNHDAMYWYRQDPGQGLRLIYYSQIVNDFQKGDIAEGYSVSREKKESFPLTVTSAQKNPTAFYLCASSVGGWRAFFGQGTRLTVV.

This rearrangement joins TRBV5-8 to TRBJ1-5, with a possible D match to TRBD1 (6 bases). Trimming shortened V by 4 bases and J by 4 bases, and 18 bases separated the two germline ends. The length of the CDR3 is 16 residues. CDR1 and CDR2 from the germline V gene are SGHTS and YDEGEE. The CDR3 region is CASSRTDSPGNQPQHF. The CDR3 region has the DNA TGTGCCAGCAGCCGCACGGACAGCCCAGGGAATCAGCCCCAGCATTTT.

This CDR3 reads CSADCEPETQYF. CDR3 in DNA: TGCAGCGCTGATTGCGAGCCGGAGACCCAGTACTTC. The chain carries TRBV29-1 and TRBJ2-5; D is unclear. With 7 bases removed from V and 5 bases from J, the gap between germline ends came to 14 bases. Per germline, CDR1 SQVTM and CDR2 ANQGSEA. The CDR3 consists of 12 residues. The complete variable domain, with remaining parts taken from reference TRBV29-1 and TRBJ2-5, reads SAVISQKPSRDICQRGTSLTIQCQVDSQVTMMFWYRQQPGQSLTLIATANQGSEATYESGFVIDKFPISRPNLTFSTLTVSNMSPEDSSIYLCSADCEPETQYFGPGTRLLVL.

V gene TRBV6-4 combines with J gene TRBJ2-2, with D maybe TRBD1 (6 bases). V shed 2 bases and J shed 2 bases, with 6 bases lying between them. The CDR3 contains 14 residues. Germline CDR1 reads MRHNA; CDR2 reads SNTAGT. This chain's CDR3 is CASSDGTNTGELFF. CDR3 in DNA: TGTGCCAGCAGTGACGGGACAAACACCGGGGAGCTGTTTTTT.

V and J are TRBV7-9 and TRBJ2-7; D perhaps matches TRBD1 (5 bases). Germline values: CDR1 SEHNR, CDR2 FQNEAQ (reference sequence). V dropped 8 bases and J dropped 3 bases, with 14 bases sitting between them. The CDR3 consists of 13 residues. CDR3 sequence reads: CASGAAVNYEQYF. The CDR3 DNA is TGTGCCAGCGGGGCTGCGGTGAACTACGAGCAGTACTTC.

This rearrangement joins TRBV10-1 to TRBJ2-5, with D tentatively TRBD2 (6 bases). V shed 0 bases and J shed 7 bases, with 24 bases lying between them. Germline values: CDR1 WNHNN, CDR2 SYGVQD (reference sequence). The CDR3 is 18 residues long. CDR3 coding DNA: TGCGCCAGCAGTGAGTCGAGGAGGGCAGGGAGTCAAGAGACGACCCAGTACTTC. Protein: CASSESRRAGSQETTQYF.

V is TRBV5-4 and J is TRBJ2-1; perhaps TRBD2 as D (6 bases). The CDR3 extends over 13 amino acids. V shed 1 base and J shed 8 bases, with 10 bases lying between them. Germline loops: CDR1 SGHNT, CDR2 YYREEE (reference sequence). The CDR3 spells CASSLQGGDEQFF. CDR3 coding DNA: TGTGCCAGCAGCTTGCAAGGAGGGGATGAGCAGTTCTTC.

A single count supports this clone. The V call is TRBV23-1, the J call TRBJ2-3; no clear D. TRBV23-1 counts as an open reading frame of uncertain function. V lost 3 bases, J lost 4 bases, and 11 bases lay in between. The CDR3 runs 14 residues. CDR3 residues: CASSHPGCPDTQYF. As DNA, the CDR3 is TGCGCCAGCAGTCATCCAGGTTGCCCAGATACGCAGTATTTT.